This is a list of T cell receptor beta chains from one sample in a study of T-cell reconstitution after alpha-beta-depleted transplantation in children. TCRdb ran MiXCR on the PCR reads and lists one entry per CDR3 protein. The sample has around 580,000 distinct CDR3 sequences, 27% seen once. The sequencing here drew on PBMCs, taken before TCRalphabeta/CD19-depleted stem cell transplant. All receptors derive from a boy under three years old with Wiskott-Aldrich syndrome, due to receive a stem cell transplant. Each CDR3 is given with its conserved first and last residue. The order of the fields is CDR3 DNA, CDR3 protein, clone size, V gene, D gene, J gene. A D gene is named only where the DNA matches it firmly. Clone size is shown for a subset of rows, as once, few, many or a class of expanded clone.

CDR3nt: TGTGCCATCACCCCGGGACTAGCGGAGTACAATGAGCAGTTCTTC
CDR3aa: CAITPGLAEYNEQFF
abundance: NA
v_gene: TRBV10-3
d_gene: TRBD2
j_gene: TRBJ2-1

CDR3nt: TGTGCCAGCAGTTACTTGAGAACCACAGATACGCAGTATTTT
CDR3aa: CASSYLRTTDTQYF
abundance: few
v_gene: TRBV6-5
d_gene: NA
j_gene: TRBJ2-3

CDR3nt: TGCGCCAGCAGCTTGGCTGACTCCGTAACCTACGAGCAGTACTTC
CDR3aa: CASSLADSVTYEQYF
abundance: few
v_gene: TRBV5-1
d_gene: NA
j_gene: TRBJ2-7

CDR3nt: TGCGCCAGCAGCTCGGACACCTTCTCTGGAAACACCATATATTTT
CDR3aa: CASSSDTFSGNTIYF
abundance: few
v_gene: TRBV5-1
d_gene: NA
j_gene: TRBJ1-3

CDR3nt: TGCGCCAGCAGCCCCCGACCGAAGAGCTCCTACGAGCAGTACTTC
CDR3aa: CASSPRPKSSYEQYF
abundance: few
v_gene: TRBV5-1
d_gene: NA
j_gene: TRBJ2-7

CDR3nt: TGCGCCAGCAGCCAAGACAGGGCCCAACAGTACTTC
CDR3aa: CASSQDRAQQYF
abundance: few
v_gene: TRBV4-1
d_gene: NA
j_gene: TRBJ2-4

CDR3nt: TGTGCCAGCAGCTTAAGACTAGCGGGAGGATCCGCAGATACGCAGTATTTT
CDR3aa: CASSLRLAGGSADTQYF
abundance: NA
v_gene: TRBV11-2
d_gene: TRBD2
j_gene: TRBJ2-3

CDR3nt: TGCGCCAGCTCCCACAGGAGGGGGACCCCTGGCGATGAGCAGTTCTTC
CDR3aa: CASSHRRGTPGDEQFF
abundance: few
v_gene: TRBV5-1
d_gene: NA
j_gene: TRBJ2-1

CDR3nt: TGCGCCAGCAGCTTAATACTAGCGGGAGAGAACACGCAGTATTTT
CDR3aa: CASSLILAGENTQYF
abundance: NA
v_gene: TRBV5-1
d_gene: TRBD2
j_gene: TRBJ2-3

CDR3nt: TGTGCCAGCAGTTTTTTTCGGGGATACAATGAGCAGTTCTTC
CDR3aa: CASSFFRGYNEQFF
abundance: NA
v_gene: TRBV28
d_gene: NA
j_gene: TRBJ2-1

CDR3nt: TGCGCCAGCAGCTTCCAGGGACCGCCTGGGGAGACCCAGTACTTC
CDR3aa: CASSFQGPPGETQYF
abundance: NA
v_gene: TRBV5-1
d_gene: NA
j_gene: TRBJ2-5

CDR3nt: TGCAGTGCTAGAGAGACATGGGGTACGCAGTATTTT
CDR3aa: CSARETWGTQYF
abundance: few
v_gene: TRBV20-1
d_gene: NA
j_gene: TRBJ2-3

CDR3nt: TGTGCCAGCAGTTTATTAGCGGGGGTGATCACAGATACGCAGTATTTT
CDR3aa: CASSLLAGVITDTQYF
abundance: NA
v_gene: TRBV28
d_gene: TRBD2
j_gene: TRBJ2-3

CDR3nt: TGTGCCAGCAGCAAAGAGAGGGTGTCATTCAATCAGCCCCAGCATTTT
CDR3aa: CASSKERVSFNQPQHF
abundance: few
v_gene: TRBV21-1
d_gene: NA
j_gene: TRBJ1-5

CDR3nt: TGTGCCAGCAGCTTGGGGACCGCGTTACTGAATCAGCCCCAGCATTTT
CDR3aa: CASSLGTALLNQPQHF
abundance: NA
v_gene: TRBV12-3/TRBV12-4
d_gene: NA
j_gene: TRBJ1-5

CDR3nt: TGCCCCCTTTCGCGACAGTGGAACACTGAAGCTTTCTTT
CDR3aa: CPLSRQWNTEAFF
abundance: few
v_gene: TRBV20-1
d_gene: NA
j_gene: TRBJ1-1

CDR3nt: TGTGCCACCAGCAGAGAGGGCGGGAGGGTGTACAATGAGCAGTTCTTC
CDR3aa: CATSREGGRVYNEQFF
abundance: NA
v_gene: TRBV15
d_gene: TRBD2
j_gene: TRBJ2-1

CDR3nt: TGCGCCAGCAGCTTGGGCGTGTCAGATACGCAGTATTTT
CDR3aa: CASSLGVSDTQYF
abundance: few
v_gene: TRBV5-1
d_gene: NA
j_gene: TRBJ2-3

CDR3nt: TGCAGCGTTTTTCTCTTCGGAGGGCCCCAAGACAATGAGCAGTTCTTC
CDR3aa: CSVFLFGGPQDNEQFF
abundance: few
v_gene: TRBV29-1
d_gene: NA
j_gene: TRBJ2-1

CDR3nt: TGTGCCAGCTTATCCAGGGGGCTGGGCGGCTACACCTTC
CDR3aa: CASLSRGLGGYTF
abundance: NA
v_gene: TRBV28
d_gene: TRBD1
j_gene: TRBJ1-2

CDR3nt: TGCAGTGCAGTTAGAGGGCCAGATAGTGAAGCTTTCTTT
CDR3aa: CSAVRGPDSEAFF
abundance: NA
v_gene: TRBV20-1
d_gene: NA
j_gene: TRBJ1-1

CDR3nt: TGCGCCAGCAGCCAAGTACCCGTCACGGGTCAGCCCCAGCATTTT
CDR3aa: CASSQVPVTGQPQHF
abundance: few
v_gene: TRBV4-1
d_gene: NA
j_gene: TRBJ1-5

CDR3nt: TGTGCCAGCAGTTACATCCTAGCGGGAGTAGGCGATGAGCAGTTCTTC
CDR3aa: CASSYILAGVGDEQFF
abundance: few
v_gene: TRBV12-3/TRBV12-4
d_gene: TRBD2
j_gene: TRBJ2-1

CDR3nt: TGTGCCAGCAGTTTTGGGCTCTCCTTGAACTATGGCTACACCTTC
CDR3aa: CASSFGLSLNYGYTF
abundance: NA
v_gene: TRBV12-3/TRBV12-4
d_gene: NA
j_gene: TRBJ1-2

CDR3nt: TGTGCCAGCAGCTTTGTGGGACAGATCTCCTACGAGCAGTACTTC
CDR3aa: CASSFVGQISYEQYF
abundance: few
v_gene: TRBV5-6
d_gene: TRBD1
j_gene: TRBJ2-7

CDR3nt: TGTGCCAGTAGTATGCCTCGTAAGTGGGAGGGGTACGCAGATACGCAGTATTTT
CDR3aa: CASSMPRKWEGYADTQYF
abundance: NA
v_gene: TRBV19
d_gene: TRBD2
j_gene: TRBJ2-3

CDR3nt: TGCAGTGCTAGAGATAGAACTAGCGGGAGCGGGGAGCTGTTTTTT
CDR3aa: CSARDRTSGSGELFF
abundance: NA
v_gene: TRBV20-1
d_gene: TRBD2
j_gene: TRBJ2-2

CDR3nt: TGTGCCAGCAGGACAGAAACTAGCACAGATACGCAGTATTTT
CDR3aa: CASRTETSTDTQYF
abundance: NA
v_gene: TRBV28
d_gene: NA
j_gene: TRBJ2-3